Listed below are T cell receptor beta chains from one sample, sequenced in a study of T-cell memory formation after mild COVID-19. A single record per CDR3 protein comes from TCRdb applying MiXCR to the 5' RACE reads. The top ten clones hold about 12% of a sample with about 560,000 distinct CDR3 sequences, roughly 18% of them seen once. Sample: PBMCs or a T cell subset sorted from them (not recorded which). The receptors here all came from an adult woman who had mild COVID-19 (a few samples of this study predate the infection). Cell type and time point are not known. Both conserved end residues are part of each CDR3. A D gene is named only where the DNA matches it firmly. The size field is filled for only some rows; it gives once, few, many or a size class.

CDR3 DNA,CDR3 protein,D gene,clone size,V gene,J gene
TGTGCCAGCAGCACCGGACAGGTTCTGAGCACAGATACGCAGTATTTT,CASSTGQVLSTDTQYF,TRBD1,few,TRBV9,TRBJ2-3
TGCGCCAGCAGCCCAGCTCCGGGGAAGCAGGTTCCCGGGGAGCTGTTTTTT,CASSPAPGKQVPGELFF,-,few,TRBV4-1,TRBJ2-2
TGTGCCAGTAGGTGGACAGTTGGTGAAAAACTGTTTTTT,CASRWTVGEKLFF,-,-,TRBV19,TRBJ1-4
TGTGCCAGCAGTTATACAGGGGGCGCATCGTACGAGCAGTACTTC,CASSYTGGASYEQYF,TRBD1,few,TRBV12-3/TRBV12-4,TRBJ2-7
TGCGCCAGCAGCTTGGAAACAGATATGAACACTGAAGCTTTCTTT,CASSLETDMNTEAFF,-,many,TRBV5-1,TRBJ1-1
TGCGCCAGCAGTTTTGGACAACTTACTAACTATGGCTACACCTTC,CASSFGQLTNYGYTF,-,many,TRBV5-1,TRBJ1-2
TGTGCCAGCAGGGATACAGGGAGGACTGAAGCTTTCTTT,CASRDTGRTEAFF,-,-,TRBV12-3/TRBV12-4,TRBJ1-1
TGTGCCAGCAGCCAAGGACAGGTCACAGATACGCAGTATTTT,CASSQGQVTDTQYF,TRBD1,-,TRBV9,TRBJ2-3
TGTGCCAGCGGGGGACAGGGTTTCACAGATACGCAGTATTTT,CASGGQGFTDTQYF,TRBD1,few,TRBV12-3/TRBV12-4,TRBJ2-3
TGTGCCAGCAGCCACCCCAGGGCAGAACAAGAGACCCAGTACTTC,CASSHPRAEQETQYF,-,many,TRBV4-2,TRBJ2-5
TGCAGCGTTCCTTCTGGGGCAGGGGATCCCTACGAGCAGTACTTC,CSVPSGAGDPYEQYF,-,few,TRBV29-1,TRBJ2-7
TGTGCCAGCAGCTCGACAGCGGTTGACCCTGAAGCTTTCTTT,CASSSTAVDPEAFF,-,-,TRBV6-5,TRBJ1-1
TGTGCCAGCAGTGAAACTATTTACACCGGGGAGCTGTTTTTT,CASSETIYTGELFF,-,-,TRBV25-1,TRBJ2-2
TGTGCCACCAGTGATTTTCGGACAGACTCCTACAATGAGCAGTTCTTC,CATSDFRTDSYNEQFF,-,few,TRBV24-1,TRBJ2-1
TGTGCCACCAGCAGAGGGAGAAACACAGATACGCAGTATTTT,CATSRGRNTDTQYF,-,few,TRBV15,TRBJ2-3
TGTGCCAGCAGCTCCCGGACAGCCCGACGGGACACTGAAGCTTTCTTT,CASSSRTARRDTEAFF,-,-,TRBV27,TRBJ1-1
TGTGCCTGTACAACACAGGGGGCGAACACCGGGGAGCTGTTTTTT,CACTTQGANTGELFF,TRBD1,-,TRBV30,TRBJ2-2
TGCGCCAGCAGCCAAGGAGGGGGGTTTGGCGACGGGACCCAGTACTTC,CASSQGGGFGDGTQYF,-,many,TRBV4-3,TRBJ2-5
TGCAGCGTTGAAGGTCCGATTAACTATGGCTACACCTTC,CSVEGPINYGYTF,-,few,TRBV29-1,TRBJ1-2
TGTGCCAGCAGCCGGATGTTGTTGACGGGGGGAGGGGAGACCCAGTACTTC,CASSRMLLTGGGETQYF,TRBD2,-,TRBV7-2,TRBJ2-5
TGTGCCAGTAGTCATTCTAGCGGGAGGCCCAGCTACAATGAGCAGTTCTTC,CASSHSSGRPSYNEQFF,TRBD2,few,TRBV19,TRBJ2-1
TGTGCCTGGACGTCCCCAGGGGGGTCGGAGACCCAGTACTTC,CAWTSPGGSETQYF,-,few,TRBV30,TRBJ2-5
TGTGCCAGCAGTTATCTCCCCCCGCGGGAGGGATCCTACGAGCAGTACTTC,CASSYLPPREGSYEQYF,TRBD2,once,TRBV6-5,TRBJ2-7
TGTGCCAGCAGTTTTGTCGAGGTAACTGAAGCTTTCTTT,CASSFVEVTEAFF,-,-,TRBV12-3/TRBV12-4,TRBJ1-1
TGTGCCAGCAGCACCGGGACAACGACCGAGCAGTACTTC,CASSTGTTTEQYF,-,few,TRBV12-3/TRBV12-4,TRBJ2-7
TGCAGTGCTAAGACCGGGACTCAGTCCTACAATGAGCAGTTCTTC,CSAKTGTQSYNEQFF,-,few,TRBV20-1,TRBJ2-1
TGTGCCAGCAGTTTCAGGACTAGCGAGAGCACAGATACGCAGTATTTT,CASSFRTSESTDTQYF,TRBD2,few,TRBV6-6,TRBJ2-3